Presented here are 18 T cell receptor beta chains from one specimen sequenced in a study of T cells in Graves' hyperthyroidism and ophthalmopathy. Regions amplified from RNA transcripts were the TCR beta CDR3 regions. During a first-round RT-PCR of the TCR CDR3, the HTBI primer set was used. TCRdb processed the multiplex PCR reads anew with MiXCR; each CDR3 protein has one entry. The sample consists of 600,000 to 750,000 distinct CDR3 sequences, around 15% of them appearing once. Sequenced material: blood. These receptors originate from a man aged 50-60 years with Graves' hyperthyroidism.

In its sample, this clonotype was seen a few times. V gene TRBV7-3 combines with J gene TRBJ2-3; 8 bases align to TRBD2. After removal of 5 bases from V and 2 bases from J, the junction contained 9 bases not matched to a gene. Germline V gene sequence: CDR1 SGHTA, CDR2 FQGTGA. The CDR3 is 16 amino acids. CDR3: CASSRSSGRHTDTQYF. Here the CDR3 DNA reads TGTGCCAGCAGCAGATCTAGCGGGCGACACACAGATACGCAGTATTTT.

This clonotype was observed many times. The rearrangement joins TRBV10-1 to TRBJ2-7; 11 bases fit TRBD2. The germline V gene has CDR1 WNHNN and CDR2 SYGVQD (reference sequence). This CDR3 is 15 amino acids long. V gave up 3 bases and J gave up 3 bases; unmatched junction bases: 4. CDR3 protein: CASSDGTSGDYEQYF. CDR3 DNA sequence: TGCGCCAGCAGTGACGGGACTAGCGGAGACTACGAGCAGTACTTC.

Remarks on this clonotype: A read error is possible here, since a much larger clone lies one base away. The chain links TRBV12-3 or TRBV12-4 to TRBJ2-7, with D possibly matching TRBD2 (5 bases). This CDR3 has 15 amino acids. V lost 3 bases and J 3 bases, leaving 15 bases between the germline ends. In DNA form, the CDR3 reads TGTGCCAGCAGTTTTTCGGTAGCGCCAGTCTACGAGCAGTACTTC. It is translated as CASSFSVAPVYEQYF.

The V gene is TRBV19, the J gene TRBJ2-7; D perhaps matches TRBD1 (6 bases). Per germline, CDR1 LNHDA and CDR2 SQIVND (reference sequence). V lost 2 bases, J lost 0 bases, and 20 bases lay in between. The CDR3 covers 18 residues. CDR3 sequence: CASSISFSRGLSSYEQYF. DNA for the CDR3: TGTGCCAGTAGTATATCATTCTCCAGGGGCCTGTCCTCCTACGAGCAGTACTTC.

This clonotype was recorded many times. The genes are TRBV27 and TRBJ2-1; D unclear. This CDR3 region has 16 residues. Between the trimmed V and J ends, which lost 0 bases and 0 bases, there was a span of 9 bases. Germline V gene lookup returns CDR1 MNHEY and CDR2 SMNVEV (reference sequence). This CDR3 reads CASSLSTWISYNEQFF. The CDR3 region has the DNA TGTGCCAGCAGTTTATCGACCTGGATCTCCTACAATGAGCAGTTCTTC.

Remarks on this clonotype: The junction differs from germline at one of its ends, possibly a read error. CDR3 nucleotides: TGCGCCAGCAGCCAAGGACTAGCGGGAGAGTACGAACAGTACTTC. This translates into CASSQGLAGEYEQYF. This chain connects TRBV4-3 to TRBJ2-7, with 12 nucleotides matching TRBD2. CDR3 size: 15 residues. Germline CDR1 LGHNA, CDR2 YSLEER.

This clonotype has more than one count but fewer than ten. The rearrangement links TRBV9 to TRBJ2-7; possibly TRBD1 or TRBD2 for D (5 bases each). Germline CDR1 SGDLS, CDR2 YYNGEE. The CDR3 loop spans 15 amino acids. V was trimmed by 1 base and J by 1 base, leaving 12 bases between them. The CDR3 DNA is TGTGCCAGCAGCGTAACCGGGGCCAATTCCTACGAGCAGTACTTC. It yields the protein CASSVTGANSYEQYF. Supplemented by reference TRBV9 and TRBJ2-7, the full variable domain reads DSGVTQTPKHLITATGQRVTLRCSPRSGDLSVYWYQQSLDQGLQFLIQYYNGEERAKGNILERFSAQQFPDLHSELNLSSLELGDSALYFCASSVTGANSYEQYFGPGTRLTVT.

Many counts were recorded for this clonotype. The chain joins TRBV28 to TRBJ2-3; TRBD2 aligns across 13 bases. With V trimmed by 7 bases and J by 10 bases, 11 bases remained unmatched. The germline V gene encodes CDR1 MDHEN and CDR2 SYDVKM. CDR3 length equals 15 residues. DNA for the CDR3: TGTGCCAGCACCGATGGACTAGCGGGAGAATACGCGCAGTATTTT. Amino acid sequence: CASTDGLAGEYAQYF.

In its sample, this clonotype was seen many times. V usage is TRBV7-3 and J usage is TRBJ2-3; no reliable D call. The CDR3 loop spans 16 amino acids. Germline lookup yields CDR1 SGHTA and CDR2 FQGTGA. Trimming removed 5 bases from V and 2 bases from J, with 17 bases in between. DNA for the CDR3: TGTGCCAGCAGCCCGACCAGAGGCCCACACACAGATACGCAGTATTTT. Protein: CASSPTRGPHTDTQYF.

As concerns this clonotype: A read error may account for a junction end that differs from germline. V is TRBV2 and J is TRBJ1-5; D is ambiguous. CDR3 length: 14 amino acids. Per germline, CDR1 SNHLY and CDR2 FYNNEI. The chain's CDR3 is CASSEVRSNQPHHF. CDR3 sequence (DNA): TGTGCCAGCAGTGAGGTCAGAAGCAATCAGCCCCACCATTTT.

This chain connects TRBV5-1 to TRBJ1-6; D gene uncertain. The CDR3 length is 14 residues. Trimming stripped 2 bases from V and 9 bases from J, with 12 bases between. Germline V gene lookup returns CDR1 SGHRS and CDR2 YFSETQ. Here the CDR3 reads CASSFDGSGSPLHF. CDR3 bases: TGCGCCAGCAGCTTCGACGGGAGCGGTTCACCCCTCCACTTT. The entire variable domain, with the rest obtained from reference TRBV5-1 and TRBJ1-6, is as follows: KAGVTQTPRYLIKTRGQQVTLSCSPISGHRSVSWYQQTPGQGLQFLFEYFSETQRNKGNFPGRFSGRQFSNSRSEMNVSTLELGDSALYLCASSFDGSGSPLHFGNGTRLTVT.

This clonotype appeared many times. V and J are TRBV2 and TRBJ1-1, with D possibly TRBD1 on 6 matching bases. Germline V gene lookup returns CDR1 SNHLY and CDR2 FYNNEI. Trimming took off 11 bases at V and 8 bases at J, with 18 bases between the two ends. The CDR3 totals 12 residues. The CDR3 nucleotides are TGTGCCTCCCACGGAGGGGGGACCGAAGCTTTCTTT. Its protein product is CASHGGGTEAFF.

This clonotype was seen a few times. J is TRBJ2-1 and V is TRBV24-1; 10 nucleotides line up with TRBD2. Germline V gene data show CDR1 as KGHDR and CDR2 as SFDVKD. The CDR3 totals 13 residues. V lost 5 bases and J lost 8; bases outside the gene matches: 2. The CDR3 DNA sequence: TGTGCCACCAGTGCTAGCGGGAGTTATGAGCAGTTCTTC. Its protein is CATSASGSYEQFF.

As to this clonotype: The junction does not match germline at one end; this may be a read error. The V call is TRBV19, the J call TRBJ2-2; 9 nucleotides agree with TRBD1. Germline loops: CDR1 LNHDA, CDR2 SQIVND (reference sequence). The CDR3 is 15 residues long. The CDR3 DNA reads as TGTGCCAGTACTATAGGACAGGGGACCACCGGGGAGCTGTTTTTT. Protein sequence: CASTIGQGTTGELFF.

This clonotype was seen only a few times. The J gene is TRBJ2-2, the V gene TRBV27, with TRBD2 matching 12 bases. The ends lost 2 bases at V and 0 bases at J; junction bases unmatched: 4. This CDR3 region has 18 residues. Germline V gene data show CDR1 as MNHEY and CDR2 as SMNVEV (reference sequence). CDR3 loop: CASSLGLAGTSNTGELFF. The CDR3 region has the DNA TGTGCCAGCAGTTTAGGACTAGCGGGGACTTCGAACACCGGGGAGCTGTTTTTT.

This clonotype was detected many times. This chain joins TRBV29-1 and TRBJ2-7; D not certain. The V end lost 3 bases, the J end lost 6 bases, and 12 bases lay between the germline ends. Germline V CDR1 and CDR2: SQVTM, ANQGSEA. The CDR3 extends over 12 amino acids. CDR3 amino acids: CSVEGSSGEQYF. In DNA, the CDR3 is TGCAGCGTTGAGGGCAGTTCTGGCGAGCAGTACTTC.

Many counts were recorded for this clonotype. The chain recombines TRBV3-1 with TRBJ2-4, with 9 bases matching TRBD1. Germline assignment: CDR1 LGHDT and CDR2 YNNKEL (reference sequence). The CDR3 runs to 17 residues. The trim removed 3 bases at V and 4 bases at J, leaving 10 bases unmatched. The CDR3 spells CASSHKGGTGTKNIQYF. The CDR3 region has the DNA TGTGCCAGCAGCCACAAGGGGGGGACAGGGACAAAAAACATTCAGTACTTC.

This clonotype has a handful of counts. The rearrangement joins TRBV3-1 to TRBJ2-1; D is possibly TRBD1 (6 bases). The V and J ends lost 0 bases and 3 bases respectively, with 9 bases between them. CDR1 and CDR2 from the germline V gene are LGHDT and YNNKEL (reference sequence). The length of the CDR3 is 15 residues. CDR3: CASSQEGQIYNEQFF. The CDR3 DNA reads TGTGCCAGCAGCCAAGAAGGACAGATCTACAATGAGCAGTTCTTC.